The 13 T cell receptor beta chains reported below all come from one sample, sequenced in a study of blood T cell repertoires in COVID-19 (dated by TCRdb to 2018 to 2021). The library was generated by the immunoSEQ multiplex PCR assay. This is the immuneACCESS table as TCRdb keeps it, with only in-frame sequences that have V and J called. A part of the clones is gone; compared with another copy, unresolved V genes explain less than half, and the rest is unexplained. This sample comprises approximately 210,000 clones, roughly 84% of them detected only once. The biggest ten clones account for roughly a tenth of the sample. Sequences were obtained from peripheral blood. Receptor source: an elderly woman with COVID-19, enrolled during active disease.

The genes are TRBV4-2 and TRBJ1-4; D is perhaps TRBD1 (6 bases). CDR1 is LGHNA, CDR2 YNFKEQ, per germline. The V end lost 5 bases, the J end lost 8 bases, and 12 bases lay between the germline ends. The CDR3 sequence is 13 residues long. As DNA, the CDR3 is TGTGCCAGCAGCGTAGGGGGATTGGAAAAACTGTTTTTT. Amino acids: CASSVGGLEKLFF.

The chain links TRBV5-1 to TRBJ2-1; no definite D call. CDR1 and CDR2 (germline): SGHRS, YFSETQ. This CDR3 has 15 amino acids. With 0 bases removed from V and 2 bases from J, the gap between germline ends came to 9 bases. This chain's CDR3 is CASSLDGAAYNEQFF. In DNA, the CDR3 is TGCGCCAGCAGCTTGGACGGTGCGGCCTACAATGAGCAGTTCTTC.

In this sample, this clone turned up a few times. The chain links TRBV6-5 to TRBJ2-4, with D possibly being TRBD1 (5 bases). V was pared by 6 bases and J by 0 bases, with 9 bases between. The CDR3 contains 14 residues. Per the germline V gene, CDR1 is MNHEY and CDR2 is SVGAGI. Here the CDR3 DNA reads TGTGCCAGCAGCACAGGATTAGCCAAAAACATTCAGTACTTC. It translates to CASSTGLAKNIQYF.

The chain recombines TRBV9 with TRBJ2-5, with a possible D match to TRBD2 (5 bases). The CDR3 runs 15 residues. Germline-derived CDR1 and CDR2 are SGDLS and YYNGEE. Deletions cut 3 bases from V and 5 bases from J, with 17 bases between. Here the CDR3 DNA reads TGTGCCAGCAGCGCGAATGGACTCGGTCAGGAGACCCAGTACTTC. This codes for CASSANGLGQETQYF.

The chain has TRBV19 and TRBJ1-5, with 9 nucleotides matching TRBD1. The CDR3 extends over 15 amino acids. CDR1 and CDR2 from the germline V gene are LNHDA and SQIVND (reference sequence). After removal of 4 bases from V and 10 bases from J, the junction contained 11 bases not matched to a gene. The CDR3 here is CASSTDRGPPSPQHF. The DNA of the CDR3 is TGTGCCAGTAGTACGGACAGGGGACCCCCGAGTCCCCAGCATTTT.

The chain combines TRBV2 with TRBJ2-1, with 13 bases that match TRBD2. CDR1 and CDR2 (germline): SNHLY, FYNNEI. Unmatched junction bases numbered 8, after V lost 10 bases and J lost 8 bases. The CDR3 has 14 residues. CDR3 residues: CATRGLAGVYEQFF. DNA for the CDR3: TGTGCCACTCGCGGACTAGCGGGGGTCTATGAGCAGTTCTTC.

This chain uses TRBV10-3 with TRBJ2-1, with TRBD1 identical over 9 bases. Per germline, CDR1 ENHRY and CDR2 SYGVKD. CDR3 length: 14 amino acids. The ends lost 4 bases at V and 8 bases at J; junction bases unmatched: 6. CDR3 sequence reads: CAISGGQGKYEQFF. In DNA, the CDR3 is TGTGCCATCAGTGGCGGACAGGGGAAGTATGAGCAGTTCTTC.

This chain connects TRBV5-6 to TRBJ1-5; 9 nucleotides match TRBD1. The CDR3 length is 17 residues. V trimming: 4 bases; J trimming: 3 bases; junction bases outside the gene matches: 11. The germline V gene encodes CDR1 SGHDT and CDR2 YYEEEE. For the CDR3, the DNA is TGTGCCAGCAGCCACTGGACAGGGGAAAGTCCCAATCAGCCCCAGCATTTT. Its translation: CASSHWTGESPNQPQHF.

The chain joins TRBV30 to TRBJ2-3, with TRBD2 identical over 7 bases. Trimming removed 5 bases from V and 0 bases from J; junction bases left unmatched: 8. Germline V gene sequence: CDR1 GTSNPN, CDR2 SVGIG (reference sequence). The CDR3 consists of 15 residues. This CDR3 reads CAWVSGVTSTDTQYF. The CDR3 coding sequence is TGTGCCTGGGTCAGCGGGGTAACTAGCACAGATACGCAGTATTTT.

As regards this clone: Other DNA sequences in the sample encode the same CDR3. The chain uses TRBV3-1 (or the pseudogene TRBV3-2) and TRBJ2-3; TRBD2 agrees at 8 bases. Germline loops: CDR1 LGHDT, CDR2 YNNKEL (reference sequence). The J segment lost 2 bases and the V segment lost 9 bases, leaving 10 bases of the junction unmatched. The CDR3 extends over 15 amino acids. The CDR3 sequence: CASSARGGYTDTQYF. As DNA, the CDR3 is TGTGCCAGTAGCGCACGGGGGGGGTACACAGATACGCAGTATTTT.

The chain recombines TRBV19 with TRBJ1-2, with 9 bases matching TRBD1. V was pared by 6 bases and J by 7 bases, with 9 bases of the junction left unmatched. There are 14 residues in the CDR3. Germline V gene data show CDR1 as LNHDA and CDR2 as SQIVND (reference sequence). The CDR3 DNA reads as TGTGCCAGTAGGCCCGGGACAGGGTTCGGTGGCTACACCTTC. Its translation: CASRPGTGFGGYTF.

The V and J genes are TRBV15 and TRBJ1-1; D gene ambiguous. V lost 1 base and J 3 bases, leaving 6 bases between the germline ends. The germline V gene encodes CDR1 LNHNV and CDR2 YYDKDF (reference sequence). This CDR3 contains 13 residues. The CDR3 loop reads CATSRGGDTEAFF. In nucleotides, the CDR3 is TGTGCCACCAGCAGAGGGGGAGACACTGAAGCTTTCTTT.

The chain uses TRBV5-6 and TRBJ2-1; perhaps TRBD2 as D (5 bases). V gave up 0 bases and J gave up 9 bases, with 10 bases separating them. Germline V gene data show CDR1 as SGHDT and CDR2 as YYEEEE. This CDR3 region has 13 residues. CDR3 nucleotide sequence: TGTGCCAGCAGCTTGGGCCGGGCGGGTGAGCAGTTCTTC. Its translation: CASSLGRAGEQFF. Supplemented by reference TRBV5-6 and TRBJ2-1, the full variable domain reads DAGVTQSPTHLIKTRGQQVTLRCSPKSGHDTVSWYQQALGQGPQFIFQYYEEEERQRGNFPDRFSGHQFPNYSSELNVNALLLGDSALYLCASSLGRAGEQFFGPGTRLTVL.